This TCR beta chain was found in a study of Graves' ophthalmopathy and Graves' hyperthyroidism listed by TCRdb under 2018. At the level of the whole study: Peripheral blood was collected before any treatment was given, at the time of initial diagnosis. In a handful of hyperthyroidism patients, the T-cell repertoires found in thyroid tissue were compared with those found in blood. After sampling, hyperthyroidism patients received methimazole starting at 30 mg daily, and ophthalmopathy patients received high-dose intravenous methylprednisolone. The study used TCR beta repertoire signatures to distinguish Graves' ophthalmopathy from Graves' hyperthyroidism and to predict progression to ophthalmopathy. In total, around 130 blood samples were TCR-sequenced: some 43 ophthalmopathy, approximately 75 hyperthyroidism and approximately 17 hyperthyroidism-to-ophthalmopathy patients. The independent validation cohort included about 19 hyperthyroidism patients plus 17 patients who later progressed from hyperthyroidism to ophthalmopathy. To explore V-J signatures distinguishing ophthalmopathy from hyperthyroidism, a discovery set of 100 patients (fewer than 45 ophthalmopathy, 55 to 60 stable hyperthyroidism) was enrolled.

This clonotype was observed many times. It has no known antigen specificity. Per-nucleotide qualities are absent, and no much larger clonotype sits a single base away. General findings and caveats noted by the study authors: Sample size was not statistically predetermined, and group allocation was not concealed from the investigators. The 13-signature model separated ophthalmopathy from stable hyperthyroidism with 85% to 90% sensitivity and about 81% specificity in cross-validation, and 80%/75% in the test set. Most of the expanded thyroid clonotypes with a frequency above 0.001 were also detected in blood, and it was suggested that the thyroid immune response may be reflected by blood repertoires. In validation, the model predicted ophthalmopathy progression with about 71% sensitivity and roughly 72% specificity; more than ten predicted patients were CT-confirmed with GO in a median of approximately six months.

Unmatched junction bases come to 9, with V trimmed by 6 bases and J by 5 bases. Including cysteine and phenylalanine, the CDR3 has 14 amino acids. Kept here is only the CDR3 DNA, which spans 42 bases and is read in frame from base 1. CDR1 is given as DFQATT and CDR2 as SNEGSKA, both from the germline V gene (reference sequence). Patients with ophthalmopathy had moderately to severely active disease, with a Clinical Activity Score of 3 or more, a NOSPECS grade of 4 or more, and a disease duration of less than 3 months. Patients with other autoimmune diseases, uncontrolled infections, pregnancy or lactation were excluded from the study. Clinical symptoms, serum thyroxine, TRAb, thyroid ultrasound and orbital computed tomography were used for diagnosis. Using Ficoll-Paque density gradient centrifugation, PBMCs were isolated from about 10 ml of fresh peripheral blood. Trizol reagent was used to extract the total RNA, and its quality was then checked on an Agilent 2100 Bioanalyzer.

For repertoire sequencing, the TCR beta CDR3 regions were amplified from RNA transcripts. HTBI primers and the Qiagen OneStep RT-PCR kit were used in a first-round RT-PCR, which was followed by a second-round multiplex PCR, size selection and purification. Libraries were sequenced on an Illumina HiSeq2000 using paired-end 100 bp reads. As for the original processing: SOAPnuke was used to process the reads, throwing out any read that had adapters, had uncalled bases, had a mean Phred below 15, or lacked an exact constant-primer or identifier match. COPE v1.2.5 was used to merge high-quality paired reads. Clonotypes were defined as unique nucleotide sequences and were aligned to IMGT TRB V, D and J references using MiTCR v1.1. The analysis was limited to V-J combinations with a frequency above 0.0001, which together covered 99.2% of repertoires. For each V-J combination, a TCR clonal expansion and chaos score was defined as F50 clonal expansion divided by the chaos observed in the TCRdist matrix. Welch's t-statistics and random forest were used to narrow the features down to over ten V-J combinations, which were then fed into a naive Bayes classifier. The similarity between thyroid and blood repertoires was quantified using the Morisita-Horn index. The public reads were reprocessed in TCRdb via fastp at Q25 and MiXCR, keeping in-frame beta chains. Each entry is one CDR3 protein sequence, shown with its most common DNA and genes. TCRdb, rather than the study authors, made the V and J calls. The sample records about 50,000 distinct CDR3 sequences, approximately 45% of which are singletons. Of the sample, over 4% falls within the top ten clones.

Recombination joined TRBV20-1 with TRBJ1-2; 10 nucleotides in the junction match TRBD1. The specimen sequenced was peripheral blood. This clonotype was sampled from an adult woman with Graves' ophthalmopathy. CDR3 reads: CSAIGQGGGYGYTF. The DNA reads TGCAGTGCCATAGGACAGGGGGGAGGTTATGGCTACACCTTC.